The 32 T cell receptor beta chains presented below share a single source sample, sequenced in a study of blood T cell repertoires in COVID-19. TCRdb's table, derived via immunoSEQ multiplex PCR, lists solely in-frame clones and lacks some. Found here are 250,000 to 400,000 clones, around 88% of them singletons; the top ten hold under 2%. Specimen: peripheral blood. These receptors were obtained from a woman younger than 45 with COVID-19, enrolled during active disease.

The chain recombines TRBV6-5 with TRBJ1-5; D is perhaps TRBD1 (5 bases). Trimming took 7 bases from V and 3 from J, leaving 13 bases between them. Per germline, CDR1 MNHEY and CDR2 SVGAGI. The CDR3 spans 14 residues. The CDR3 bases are TGTGCCAGCACCCTAACAGGAAACAATCAGCCCCAGCATTTT. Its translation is CASTLTGNNQPQHF.

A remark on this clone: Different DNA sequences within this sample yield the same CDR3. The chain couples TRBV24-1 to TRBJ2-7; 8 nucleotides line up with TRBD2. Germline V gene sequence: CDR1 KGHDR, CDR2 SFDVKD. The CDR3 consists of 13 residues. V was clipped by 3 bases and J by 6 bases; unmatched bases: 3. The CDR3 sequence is CATSDLRGGEQYF. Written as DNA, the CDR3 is TGTGCCACCAGTGATCTTCGGGGGGGCGAGCAGTACTTC.

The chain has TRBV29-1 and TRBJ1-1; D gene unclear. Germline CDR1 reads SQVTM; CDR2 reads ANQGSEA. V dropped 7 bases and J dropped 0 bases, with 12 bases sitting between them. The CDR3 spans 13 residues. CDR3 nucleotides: TGCAGCGCCCCGGGAGACATGAACACTGAAGCTTTCTTT. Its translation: CSAPGDMNTEAFF. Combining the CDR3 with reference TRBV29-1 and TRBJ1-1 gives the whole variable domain SAVISQKPSRDICQRGTSLTIQCQVDSQVTMMFWYRQQPGQSLTLIATANQGSEATYESGFVIDKFPISRPNLTFSTLTVSNMSPEDSSIYLCSAPGDMNTEAFFGQGTRLTVV.

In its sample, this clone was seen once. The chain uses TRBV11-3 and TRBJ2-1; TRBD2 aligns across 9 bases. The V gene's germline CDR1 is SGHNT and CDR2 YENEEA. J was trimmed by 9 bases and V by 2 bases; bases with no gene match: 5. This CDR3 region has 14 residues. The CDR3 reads CASSLRGGAGEQFF. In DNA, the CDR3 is TGTGCCAGCAGCTTACGCGGGGGGGCGGGTGAGCAGTTCTTC.

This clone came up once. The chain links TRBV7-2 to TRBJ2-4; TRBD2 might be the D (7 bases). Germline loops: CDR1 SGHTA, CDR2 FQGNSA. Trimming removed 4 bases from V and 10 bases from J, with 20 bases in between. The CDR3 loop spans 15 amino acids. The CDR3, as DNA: TGTGCCAGCAGCTCTCTAGGGGGGGCCAATGGGATTCAGTACTTC. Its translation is CASSSLGGANGIQYF.

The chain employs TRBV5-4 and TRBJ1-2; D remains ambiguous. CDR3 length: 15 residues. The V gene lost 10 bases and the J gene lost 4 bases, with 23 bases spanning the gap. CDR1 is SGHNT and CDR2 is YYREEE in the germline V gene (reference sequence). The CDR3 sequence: CALSRKEGYGYGYTF. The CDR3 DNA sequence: TGTGCCCTTTCCCGAAAGGAGGGTTACGGCTATGGCTACACCTTC.

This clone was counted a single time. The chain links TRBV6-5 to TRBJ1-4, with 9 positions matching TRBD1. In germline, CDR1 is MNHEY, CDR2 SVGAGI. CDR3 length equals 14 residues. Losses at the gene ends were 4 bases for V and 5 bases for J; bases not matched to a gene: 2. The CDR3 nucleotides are TGTGCCAGCAGTTCCGGGACAGGGAATGAAAAACTGTTTTTT. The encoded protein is CASSSGTGNEKLFF.

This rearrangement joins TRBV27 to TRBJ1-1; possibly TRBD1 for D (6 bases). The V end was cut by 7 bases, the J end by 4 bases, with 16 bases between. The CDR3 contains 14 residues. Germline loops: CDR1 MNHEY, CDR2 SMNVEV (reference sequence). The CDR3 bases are TGTGCCAGCACTACGAAAGGGGGAGTCACTGAAGCTTTCTTT. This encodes CASTTKGGVTEAFF.

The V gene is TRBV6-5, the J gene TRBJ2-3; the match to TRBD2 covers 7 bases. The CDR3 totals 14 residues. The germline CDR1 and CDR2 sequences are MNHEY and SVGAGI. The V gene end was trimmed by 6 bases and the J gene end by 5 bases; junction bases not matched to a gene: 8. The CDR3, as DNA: TGTGCCAGCAGCGCGGGGGTAGCGCAAGATACGCAGTATTTT. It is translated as CASSAGVAQDTQYF.

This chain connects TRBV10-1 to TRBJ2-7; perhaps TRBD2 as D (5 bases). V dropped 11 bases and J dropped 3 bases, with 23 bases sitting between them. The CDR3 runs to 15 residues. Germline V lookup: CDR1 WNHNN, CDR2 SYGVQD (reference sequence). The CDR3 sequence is CAGPRAPSPFYEQYV. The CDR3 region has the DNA TGCGCCGGGCCGCGGGCTCCAAGCCCTTTCTACGAGCAGTACGTC.

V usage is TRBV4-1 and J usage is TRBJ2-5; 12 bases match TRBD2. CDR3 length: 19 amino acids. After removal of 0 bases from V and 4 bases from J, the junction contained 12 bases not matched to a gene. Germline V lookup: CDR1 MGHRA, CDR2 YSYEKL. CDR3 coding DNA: TGCGCCAGCAGCCAAGACCCAAGCTCTAGCGGGGGGGGCCGAGAGACCCAGTACTTC. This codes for CASSQDPSSSGGGRETQYF.

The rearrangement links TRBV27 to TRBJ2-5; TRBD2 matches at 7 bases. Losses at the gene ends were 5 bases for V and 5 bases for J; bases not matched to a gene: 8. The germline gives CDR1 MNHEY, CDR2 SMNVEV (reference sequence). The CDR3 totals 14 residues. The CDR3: CASSRMGGSETQYF. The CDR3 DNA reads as TGTGCCAGCAGTCGAATGGGAGGGAGTGAGACCCAGTACTTC.

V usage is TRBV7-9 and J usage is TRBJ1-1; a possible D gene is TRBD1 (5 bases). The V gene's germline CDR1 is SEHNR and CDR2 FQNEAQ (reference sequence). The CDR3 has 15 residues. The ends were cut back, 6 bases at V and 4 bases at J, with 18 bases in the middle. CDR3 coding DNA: TGTGCCAGCAGACCGACAGTAGGACCTATCACTGAAGCTTTCTTT. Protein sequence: CASRPTVGPITEAFF. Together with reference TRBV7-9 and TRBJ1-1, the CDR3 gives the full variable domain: DTGVSQNPRHKITKRGQNVTFRCDPISEHNRLYWYRQTLGQGPEFLTYFQNEAQLEKSRLLSDRFSAERPKGSFSTLEIQRTEQGDSAMYLCASRPTVGPITEAFFGQGTRLTVV.

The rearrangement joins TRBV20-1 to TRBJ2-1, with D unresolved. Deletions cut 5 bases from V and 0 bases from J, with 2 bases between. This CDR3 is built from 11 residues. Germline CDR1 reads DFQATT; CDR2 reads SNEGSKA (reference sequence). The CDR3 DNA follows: TGCAGTGCTCTCTCCTACAATGAGCAGTTCTTC. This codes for CSALSYNEQFF.

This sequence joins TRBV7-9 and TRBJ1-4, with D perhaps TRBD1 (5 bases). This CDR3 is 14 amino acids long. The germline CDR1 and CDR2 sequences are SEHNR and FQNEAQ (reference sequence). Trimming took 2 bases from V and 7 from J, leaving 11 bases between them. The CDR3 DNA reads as TGTGCCAGCAGCTTACGGGGGTCTGGTGAAAAACTGTTTTTT. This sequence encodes CASSLRGSGEKLFF. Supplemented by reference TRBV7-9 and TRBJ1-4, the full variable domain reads DTGVSQNPRHKITKRGQNVTFRCDPISEHNRLYWYRQTLGQGPEFLTYFQNEAQLEKSRLLSDRFSAERPKGSFSTLEIQRTEQGDSAMYLCASSLRGSGEKLFFGSGTQLSVL.

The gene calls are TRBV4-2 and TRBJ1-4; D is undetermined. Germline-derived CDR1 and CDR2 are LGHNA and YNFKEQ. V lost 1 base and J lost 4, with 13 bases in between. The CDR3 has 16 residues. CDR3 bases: TGTGCCAGCAGCCAAGTTGGAACAGAGATTAATGAAAAACTGTTTTTT. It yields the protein CASSQVGTEINEKLFF.

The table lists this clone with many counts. The CDR3, as DNA: TGTGCCAGCTCACCTCTGACACGGTCTGGGGCCAACGTCCTGACTTTC. Translated: CASSPLTRSGANVLTF. This chain uses TRBV18 with TRBJ2-6; D gene uncertain. The CDR3 has 16 amino acids. V lost 3 bases and J 1 base, leaving 10 bases between the germline ends. Germline CDR1 reads KGHSH; CDR2 reads LQKENI.

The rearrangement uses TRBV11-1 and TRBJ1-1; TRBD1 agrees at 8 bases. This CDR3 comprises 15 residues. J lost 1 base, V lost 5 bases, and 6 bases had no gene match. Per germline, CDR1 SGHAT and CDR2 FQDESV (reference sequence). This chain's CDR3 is CASSGPGTGNTEAFF. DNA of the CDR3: TGTGCCAGCAGCGGTCCCGGGACAGGGAACACTGAAGCTTTCTTT.

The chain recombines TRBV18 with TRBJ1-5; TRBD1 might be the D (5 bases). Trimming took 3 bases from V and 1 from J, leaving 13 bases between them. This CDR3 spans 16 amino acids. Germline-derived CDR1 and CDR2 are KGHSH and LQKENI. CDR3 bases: TGTGCCAGCTCACCCGACAGCGCTTTCAGCAATCAGCCCCAGCATTTT. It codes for CASSPDSAFSNQPQHF. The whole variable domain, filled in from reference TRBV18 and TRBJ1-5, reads NAGVMQNPRHLVRRRGQEARLRCSPMKGHSHVYWYRQLPEEGLKFMVYLQKENIIDESGMPKERFSAEFPKEGPSILRIQQVVRGDSAAYFCASSPDSAFSNQPQHFGDGTRLSIL.

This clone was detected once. The CDR3 loop is CASSSLAGVDGDTQYF. The DNA of the CDR3 is TGCGCCAGCAGCTCCCTAGCGGGGGTAGATGGAGATACGCAGTATTTT. The chain uses TRBV5-1 and TRBJ2-3; TRBD2 aligns across 10 bases. With V trimmed by 3 bases and J by 5 bases, 9 bases remained unmatched. This CDR3 has 16 residues. The V gene's germline CDR1 is SGHRS and CDR2 YFSETQ.

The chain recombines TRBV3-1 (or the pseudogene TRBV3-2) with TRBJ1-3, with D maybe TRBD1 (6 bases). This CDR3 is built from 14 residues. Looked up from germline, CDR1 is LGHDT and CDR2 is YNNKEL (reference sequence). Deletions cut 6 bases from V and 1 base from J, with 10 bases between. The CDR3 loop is CASRATGSGNTIYF. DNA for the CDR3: TGTGCCAGCAGGGCAACAGGGTCTGGAAACACCATATATTTT.

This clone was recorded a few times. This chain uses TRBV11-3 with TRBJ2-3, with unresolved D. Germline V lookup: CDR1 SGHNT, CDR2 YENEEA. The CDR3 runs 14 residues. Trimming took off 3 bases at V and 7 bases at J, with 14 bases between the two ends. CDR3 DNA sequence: TGTGCCAGCAGCTTGGGTCGGGTTTCGAATACGCAGTATTTT. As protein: CASSLGRVSNTQYF.

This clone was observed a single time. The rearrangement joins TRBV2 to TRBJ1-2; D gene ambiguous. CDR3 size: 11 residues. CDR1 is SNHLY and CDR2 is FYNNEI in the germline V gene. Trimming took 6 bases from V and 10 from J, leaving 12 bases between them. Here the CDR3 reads CASRGDTDYTF. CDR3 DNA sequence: TGTGCCAGCAGGGGAGACACGGACTACACCTTC. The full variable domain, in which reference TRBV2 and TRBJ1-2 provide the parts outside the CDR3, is EPEVTQTPSHQVTQMGQEVILRCVPISNHLYFYWYRQILGQKVEFLVSFYNNEISEKSEIFDDQFSVERPDGSNFTLKIRSTKLEDSAMYFCASRGDTDYTFGSGTRLTVV.

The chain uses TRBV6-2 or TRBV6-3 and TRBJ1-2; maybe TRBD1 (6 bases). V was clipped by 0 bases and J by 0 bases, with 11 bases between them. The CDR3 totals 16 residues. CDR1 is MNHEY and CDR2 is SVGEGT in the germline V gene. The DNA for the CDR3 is TGTGCCAGCAGTTACTCGAACAGGGACCCTAACTATGGCTACACCTTC. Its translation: CASSYSNRDPNYGYTF.

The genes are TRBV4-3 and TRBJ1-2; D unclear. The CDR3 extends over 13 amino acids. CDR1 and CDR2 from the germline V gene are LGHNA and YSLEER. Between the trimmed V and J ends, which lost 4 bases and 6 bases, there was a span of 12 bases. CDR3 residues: CASSPDLANGYTF. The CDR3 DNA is TGCGCCAGCAGCCCCGACTTAGCTAATGGCTACACCTTC.

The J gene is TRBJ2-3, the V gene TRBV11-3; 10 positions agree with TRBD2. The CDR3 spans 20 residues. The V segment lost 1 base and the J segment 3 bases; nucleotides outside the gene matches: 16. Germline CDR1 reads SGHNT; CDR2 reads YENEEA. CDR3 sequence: CASSLGSASGGHASTDTQYF. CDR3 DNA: TGTGCCAGCAGCTTAGGCTCGGCTAGCGGGGGACACGCCTCAACAGATACGCAGTATTTT.

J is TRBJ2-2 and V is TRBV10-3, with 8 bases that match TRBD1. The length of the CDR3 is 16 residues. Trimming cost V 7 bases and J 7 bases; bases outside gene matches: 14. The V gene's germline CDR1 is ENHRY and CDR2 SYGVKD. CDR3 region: CAITERSAGGGGELFF. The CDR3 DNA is TGTGCCATCACCGAACGATCCGCAGGGGGCGGCGGGGAGCTGTTTTTT.

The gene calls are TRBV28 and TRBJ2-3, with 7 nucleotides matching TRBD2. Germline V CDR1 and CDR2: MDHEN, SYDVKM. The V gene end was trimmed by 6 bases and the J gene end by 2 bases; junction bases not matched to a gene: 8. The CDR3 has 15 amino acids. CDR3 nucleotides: TGTGCCAGCAGCCGGGGGGACGTAATCACAGATACGCAGTATTTT. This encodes CASSRGDVITDTQYF.

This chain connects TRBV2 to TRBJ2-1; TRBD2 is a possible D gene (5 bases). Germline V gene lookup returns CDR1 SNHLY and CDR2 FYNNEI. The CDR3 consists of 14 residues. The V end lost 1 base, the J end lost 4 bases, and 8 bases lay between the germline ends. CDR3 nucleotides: TGTGCCAGCAGTGAAGGAGCGGCGTACAATGAGCAGTTCTTC. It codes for CASSEGAAYNEQFF.

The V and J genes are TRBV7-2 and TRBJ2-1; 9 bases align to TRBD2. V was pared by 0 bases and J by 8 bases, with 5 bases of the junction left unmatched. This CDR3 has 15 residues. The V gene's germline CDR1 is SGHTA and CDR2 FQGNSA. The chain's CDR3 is CASSLAAGGVDEQFF. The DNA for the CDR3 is TGTGCCAGCAGCTTAGCGGCGGGGGGGGTCGATGAGCAGTTCTTC.

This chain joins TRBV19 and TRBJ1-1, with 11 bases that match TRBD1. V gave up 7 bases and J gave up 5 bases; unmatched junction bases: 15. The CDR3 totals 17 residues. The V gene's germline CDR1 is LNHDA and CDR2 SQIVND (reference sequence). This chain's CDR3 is CASIAVGPGQGGTEAFF. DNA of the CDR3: TGTGCCAGTATCGCCGTTGGACCGGGACAGGGGGGTACTGAAGCTTTCTTT. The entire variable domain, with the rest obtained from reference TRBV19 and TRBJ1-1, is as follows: DGGITQSPKYLFRKEGQNVTLSCEQNLNHDAMYWYRQDPGQGLRLIYYSQIVNDFQKGDIAEGYSVSREKKESFPLTVTSAQKNPTAFYLCASIAVGPGQGGTEAFFGQGTRLTVV.

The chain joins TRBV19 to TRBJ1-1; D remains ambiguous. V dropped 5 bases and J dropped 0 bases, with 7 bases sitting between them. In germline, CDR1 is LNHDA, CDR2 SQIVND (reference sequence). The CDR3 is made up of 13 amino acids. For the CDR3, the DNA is TGTGCCAGTAGTCGTAGTCTGAACACTGAAGCTTTCTTT. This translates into CASSRSLNTEAFF. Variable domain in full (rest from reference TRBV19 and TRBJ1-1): DGGITQSPKYLFRKEGQNVTLSCEQNLNHDAMYWYRQDPGQGLRLIYYSQIVNDFQKGDIAEGYSVSREKKESFPLTVTSAQKNPTAFYLCASSRSLNTEAFFGQGTRLTVV.